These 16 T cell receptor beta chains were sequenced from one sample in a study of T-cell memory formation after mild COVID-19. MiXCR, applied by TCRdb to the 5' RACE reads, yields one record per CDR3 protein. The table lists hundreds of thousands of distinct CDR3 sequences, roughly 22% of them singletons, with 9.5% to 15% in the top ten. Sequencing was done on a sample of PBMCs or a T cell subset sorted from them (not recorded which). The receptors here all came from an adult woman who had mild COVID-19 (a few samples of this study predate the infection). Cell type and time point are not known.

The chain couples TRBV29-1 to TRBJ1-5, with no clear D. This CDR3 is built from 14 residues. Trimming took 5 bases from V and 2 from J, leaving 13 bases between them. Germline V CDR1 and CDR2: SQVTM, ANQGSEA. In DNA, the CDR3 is TGCAGCGTTTCAGCCTCGCAGGGCAATCAGCCCCAGCATTTT. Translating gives CSVSASQGNQPQHF.

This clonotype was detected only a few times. The CDR3 sequence: CASSPRQQLGNEQFF. The CDR3 DNA reads as TGTGCCAGCTCACCACGACAACAGCTGGGCAATGAGCAGTTCTTC. The chain is built from TRBV18 and TRBJ2-1; D call uncertain. The V gene lost 1 base and the J gene lost 6 bases, with 13 bases spanning the gap. This CDR3 spans 15 amino acids. From germline, CDR1 is KGHSH and CDR2 LQKENI.

CDR3 coding DNA: TGTGCCAGCACTACGCCCGGACTAGCGGACAACAACAATGAGCAGTTCTTC. Its translation is CASTTPGLADNNNEQFF. The chain recombines TRBV12-3 or TRBV12-4 with TRBJ2-1, with 10 bases lining up with TRBD2. CDR3 size: 17 residues. Losses at the gene ends were 7 bases for V and 5 bases for J; bases not matched to a gene: 14.

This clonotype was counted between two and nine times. The CDR3 DNA reads as TGTGCCAGCAGCTTAGTAAAGTTGGGGGGGCGATGGACAGATACGCAGTATTTT. It translates to CASSLVKLGGRWTDTQYF. The V and J genes are TRBV7-7 and TRBJ2-3; tentative D call: TRBD2 (7 bases). V lost 1 base, J lost 3 bases, and 20 bases lay in between. Germline values: CDR1 SSHAT, CDR2 FNYEAQ (reference sequence). This CDR3 region has 18 residues.

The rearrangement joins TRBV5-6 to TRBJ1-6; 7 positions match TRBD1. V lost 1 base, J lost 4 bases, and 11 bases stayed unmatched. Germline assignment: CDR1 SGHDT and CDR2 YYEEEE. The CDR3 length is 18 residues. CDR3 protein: CASSLKGTRDSYNSPLHF. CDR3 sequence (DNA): TGTGCCAGCAGCTTGAAAGGAACGCGGGACAGTTATAATTCACCCCTCCACTTT.

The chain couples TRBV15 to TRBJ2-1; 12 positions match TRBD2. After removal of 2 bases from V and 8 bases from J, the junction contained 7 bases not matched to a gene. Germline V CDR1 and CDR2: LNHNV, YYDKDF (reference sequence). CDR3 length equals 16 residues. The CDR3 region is CATSRQGTSGLYEQFF. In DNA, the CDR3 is TGTGCCACCAGCAGACAAGGGACTAGCGGGCTCTATGAGCAGTTCTTC.

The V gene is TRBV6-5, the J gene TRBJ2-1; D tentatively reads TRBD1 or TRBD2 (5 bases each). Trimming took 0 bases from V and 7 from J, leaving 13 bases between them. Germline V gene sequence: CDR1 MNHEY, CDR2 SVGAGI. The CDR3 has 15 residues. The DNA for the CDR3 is TGTGCCAGCAGTTACTCAAGGGGACGGATTAATGAGCAGTTCTTC. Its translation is CASSYSRGRINEQFF.

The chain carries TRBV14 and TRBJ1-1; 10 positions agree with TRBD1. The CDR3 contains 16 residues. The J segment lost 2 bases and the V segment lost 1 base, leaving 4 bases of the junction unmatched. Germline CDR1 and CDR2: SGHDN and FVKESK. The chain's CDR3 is CASSQAGTGVNTEAFF. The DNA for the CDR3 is TGTGCCAGCAGCCAAGCCGGGACAGGGGTTAACACTGAAGCTTTCTTT.

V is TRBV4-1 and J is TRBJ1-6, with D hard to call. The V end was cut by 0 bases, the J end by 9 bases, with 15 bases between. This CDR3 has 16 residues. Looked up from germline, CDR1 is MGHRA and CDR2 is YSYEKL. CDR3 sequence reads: CASSQELTGSVSPLHF. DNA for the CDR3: TGCGCCAGCAGCCAAGAATTGACCGGGAGTGTTTCACCCCTCCACTTT.

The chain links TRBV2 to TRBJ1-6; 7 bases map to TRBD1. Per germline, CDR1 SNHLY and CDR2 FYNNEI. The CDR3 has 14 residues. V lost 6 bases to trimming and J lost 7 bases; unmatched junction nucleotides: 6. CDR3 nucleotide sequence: TGTGCCAGCAGGAGCCAGGGGGTAAATTCACCCCTCCACTTT. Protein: CASRSQGVNSPLHF.

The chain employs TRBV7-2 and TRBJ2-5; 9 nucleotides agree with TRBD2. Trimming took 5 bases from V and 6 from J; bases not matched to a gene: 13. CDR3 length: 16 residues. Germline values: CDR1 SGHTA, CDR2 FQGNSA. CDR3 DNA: TGTGCCAGCAGCCCCGTGATAGCGGGAGCTCCAAAGACCCAGTACTTC. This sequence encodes CASSPVIAGAPKTQYF.

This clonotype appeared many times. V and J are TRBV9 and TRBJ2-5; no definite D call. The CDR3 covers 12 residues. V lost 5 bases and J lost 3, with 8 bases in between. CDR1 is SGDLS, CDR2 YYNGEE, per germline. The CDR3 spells CASRGDEETQYF. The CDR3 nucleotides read TGTGCCAGCAGGGGCGATGAAGAGACCCAGTACTTC.

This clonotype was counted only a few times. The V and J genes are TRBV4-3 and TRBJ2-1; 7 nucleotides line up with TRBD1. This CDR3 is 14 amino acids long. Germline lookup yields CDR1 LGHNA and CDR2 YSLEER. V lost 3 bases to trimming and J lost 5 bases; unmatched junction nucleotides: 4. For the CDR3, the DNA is TGCGCCAGCAGCCAGGACAGGATTGACAATGAGCAGTTCTTC. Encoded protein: CASSQDRIDNEQFF.

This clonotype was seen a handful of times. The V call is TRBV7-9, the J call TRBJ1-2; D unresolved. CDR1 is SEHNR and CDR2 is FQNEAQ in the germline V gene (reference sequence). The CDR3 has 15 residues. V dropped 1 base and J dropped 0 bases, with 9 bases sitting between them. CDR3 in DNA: TGTGCCAGCAGCTTAGGGCGGGCCTCTAACTATGGCTACACCTTC. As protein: CASSLGRASNYGYTF.

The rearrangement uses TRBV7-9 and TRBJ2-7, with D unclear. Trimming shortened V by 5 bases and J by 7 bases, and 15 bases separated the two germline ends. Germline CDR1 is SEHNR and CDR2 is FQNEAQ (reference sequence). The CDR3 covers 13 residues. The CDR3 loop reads CASSNRHFGEQYF. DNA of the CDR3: TGTGCCAGCAGCAATAGACACTTCGGGGAGCAGTACTTC.

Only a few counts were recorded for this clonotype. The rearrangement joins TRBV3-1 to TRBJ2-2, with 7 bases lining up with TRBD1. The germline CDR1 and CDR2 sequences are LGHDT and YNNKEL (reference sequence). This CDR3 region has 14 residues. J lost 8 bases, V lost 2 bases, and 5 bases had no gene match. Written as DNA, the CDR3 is TGTGCCAGCAGCCAAAAGACAGGGCCGGGGGAGCTGTTTTTT. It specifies CASSQKTGPGELFF.